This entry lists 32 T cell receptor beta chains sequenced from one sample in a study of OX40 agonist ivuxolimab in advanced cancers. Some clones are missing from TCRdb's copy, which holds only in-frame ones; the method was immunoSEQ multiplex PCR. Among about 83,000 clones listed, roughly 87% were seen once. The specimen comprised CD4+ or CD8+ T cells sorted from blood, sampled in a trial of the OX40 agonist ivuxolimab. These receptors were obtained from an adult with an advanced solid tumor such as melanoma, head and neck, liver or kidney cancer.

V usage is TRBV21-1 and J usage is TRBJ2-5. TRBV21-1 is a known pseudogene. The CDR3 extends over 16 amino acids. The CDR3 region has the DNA TGTGCCAGCAGCAAACGTGATCTCAGCAAACAAGAGACCCAGTACTTC. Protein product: CASSKRDLSKQETQYF.

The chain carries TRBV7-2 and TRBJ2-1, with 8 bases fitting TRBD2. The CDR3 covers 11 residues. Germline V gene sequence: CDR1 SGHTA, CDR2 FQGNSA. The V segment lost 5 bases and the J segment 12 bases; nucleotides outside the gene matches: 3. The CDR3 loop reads CASSLRGGQFF. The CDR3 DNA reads TGTGCCAGCAGCCTTCGGGGGGGGCAGTTCTTC.

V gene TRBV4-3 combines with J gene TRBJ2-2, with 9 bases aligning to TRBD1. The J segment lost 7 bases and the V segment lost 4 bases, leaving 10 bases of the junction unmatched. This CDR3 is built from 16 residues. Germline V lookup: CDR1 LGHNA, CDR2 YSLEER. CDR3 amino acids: CASSPSQGAMIGELFF. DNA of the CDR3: TGCGCCAGCAGCCCCTCACAGGGGGCGATGATCGGGGAGCTGTTTTTT.

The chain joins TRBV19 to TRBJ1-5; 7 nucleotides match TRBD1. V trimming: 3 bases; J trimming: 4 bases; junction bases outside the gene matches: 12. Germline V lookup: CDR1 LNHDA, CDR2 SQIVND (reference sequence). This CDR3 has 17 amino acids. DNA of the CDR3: TGTGCCAGTAGTATGAGTAGTGGGTCAGGGGGAAATCAGCCCCAGCATTTT. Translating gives CASSMSSGSGGNQPQHF.

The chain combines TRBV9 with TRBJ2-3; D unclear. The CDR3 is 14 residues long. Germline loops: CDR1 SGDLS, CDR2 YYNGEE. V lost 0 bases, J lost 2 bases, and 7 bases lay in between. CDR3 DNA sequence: TGTGCCAGCAGCGTAGGTCCCGACACAGATACGCAGTATTTT. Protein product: CASSVGPDTDTQYF. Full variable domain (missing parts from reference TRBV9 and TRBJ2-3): DSGVTQTPKHLITATGQRVTLRCSPRSGDLSVYWYQQSLDQGLQFLIQYYNGEERAKGNILERFSAQQFPDLHSELNLSSLELGDSALYFCASSVGPDTDTQYFGPGTRLTVL.

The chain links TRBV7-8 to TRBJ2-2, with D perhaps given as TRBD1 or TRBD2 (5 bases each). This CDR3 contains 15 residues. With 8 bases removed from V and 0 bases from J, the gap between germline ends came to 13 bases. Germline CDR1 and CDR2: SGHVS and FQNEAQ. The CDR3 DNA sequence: TGTGCCAGCCTGAGGGGCAGGGCGAACACCGGGGAGCTGTTTTTT. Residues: CASLRGRANTGELFF.

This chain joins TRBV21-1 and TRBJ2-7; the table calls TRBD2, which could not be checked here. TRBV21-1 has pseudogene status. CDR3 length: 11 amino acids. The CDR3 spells CASIRAYEQYF. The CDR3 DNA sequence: TGTGCCAGCATACGGGCCTACGAGCAGTACTTC.

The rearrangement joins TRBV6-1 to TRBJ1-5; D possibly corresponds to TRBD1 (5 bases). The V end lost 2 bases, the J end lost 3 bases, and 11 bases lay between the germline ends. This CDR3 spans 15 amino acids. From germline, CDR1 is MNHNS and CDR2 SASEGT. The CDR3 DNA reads TGTGCCAGCAGTGAAAGCAGGGCTACCAATCAGCCCCAGCATTTT. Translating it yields CASSESRATNQPQHF.

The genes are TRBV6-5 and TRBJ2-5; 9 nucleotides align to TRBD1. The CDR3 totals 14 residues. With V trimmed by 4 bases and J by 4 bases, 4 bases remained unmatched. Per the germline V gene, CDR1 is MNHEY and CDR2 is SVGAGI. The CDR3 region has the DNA TGTGCCAGCAGTTCCAACAGGGGGCGAGAGACCCAGTACTTC. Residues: CASSSNRGRETQYF.

In nucleotides, the CDR3 is TGTGCCAGCAGCCAAGTCGACAGGGGGACTGAAGCTTTCTTT. As protein: CASSQVDRGTEAFF. V is TRBV4-2 and J is TRBJ1-1; 9 positions agree with TRBD1. Germline loops: CDR1 LGHNA, CDR2 YNFKEQ. V shed 1 base, J shed 5 bases, and the junction held 2 bases outside the gene matches. This CDR3 has 14 residues.

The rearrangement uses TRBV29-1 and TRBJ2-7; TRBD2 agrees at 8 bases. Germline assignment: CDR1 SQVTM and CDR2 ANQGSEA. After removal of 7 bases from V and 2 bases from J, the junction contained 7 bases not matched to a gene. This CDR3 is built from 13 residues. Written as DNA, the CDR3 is TGCAGCGCAGCCGGGACTAGTGCCTACGAGCAGTACTTC. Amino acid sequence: CSAAGTSAYEQYF.

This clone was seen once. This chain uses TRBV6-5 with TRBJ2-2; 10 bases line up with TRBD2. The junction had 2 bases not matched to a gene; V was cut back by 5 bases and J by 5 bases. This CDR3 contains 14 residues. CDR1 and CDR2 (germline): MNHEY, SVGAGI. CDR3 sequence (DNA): TGTGCCAGCAGTCCGGGACTAGCGACCGGGGAGCTGTTTTTT. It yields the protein CASSPGLATGELFF.

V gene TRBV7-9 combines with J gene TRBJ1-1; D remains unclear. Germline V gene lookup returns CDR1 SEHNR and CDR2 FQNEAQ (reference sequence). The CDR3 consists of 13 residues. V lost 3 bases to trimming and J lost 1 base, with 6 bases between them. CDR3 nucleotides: TGTGCCAGCAGCTTTGACCCGAACACTGAAGCTTTCTTT. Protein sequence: CASSFDPNTEAFF.

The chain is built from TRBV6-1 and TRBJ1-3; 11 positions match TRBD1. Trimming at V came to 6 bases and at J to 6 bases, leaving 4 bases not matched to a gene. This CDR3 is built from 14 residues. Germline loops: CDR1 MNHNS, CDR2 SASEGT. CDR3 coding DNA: TGTGCCAGCAGGGTGGACAGGGGGCTAAACACCATATATTTT. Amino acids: CASRVDRGLNTIYF.

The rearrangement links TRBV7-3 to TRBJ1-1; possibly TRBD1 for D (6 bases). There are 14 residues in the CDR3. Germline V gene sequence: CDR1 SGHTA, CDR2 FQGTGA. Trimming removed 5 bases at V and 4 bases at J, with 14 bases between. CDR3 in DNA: TGTGCCAGCAGCGTGGGGGGCGCAGGCACTGAAGCTTTCTTT. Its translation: CASSVGGAGTEAFF. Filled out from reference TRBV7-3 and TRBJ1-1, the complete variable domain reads GAGVSQTPSNKVTEKGKYVELRCDPISGHTALYWYRQSLGQGPEFLIYFQGTGAADDSGLPNDRFFAVRPEGSVSTLKIQRTERGDSAVYLCASSVGGAGTEAFFGQGTRLTVV.

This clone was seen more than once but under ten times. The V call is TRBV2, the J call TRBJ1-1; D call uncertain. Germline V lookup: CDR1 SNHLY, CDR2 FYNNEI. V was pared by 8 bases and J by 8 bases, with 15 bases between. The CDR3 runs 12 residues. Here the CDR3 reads CASSLVQEEAFF. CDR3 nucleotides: TGTGCCAGCTCTTTAGTACAAGAAGAAGCTTTCTTT.

The CDR3 loop is CASSQTEGGGYTF. For the CDR3, the DNA is TGTGCCAGCAGCCAAACTGAGGGCGGTGGCTACACCTTC. The J gene is TRBJ1-2, the V gene TRBV14; D is ambiguous. V gave up 2 bases and J gave up 7 bases, with 11 bases separating them. Germline CDR1 is SGHDN and CDR2 is FVKESK. The CDR3 is 13 amino acids. The complete variable domain, with remaining parts taken from reference TRBV14 and TRBJ1-2, reads EAGVTQFPSHSVIEKGQTVTLRCDPISGHDNLYWYRRVMGKEIKFLLHFVKESKQDESGMPNNRFLAERTGGTYSTLKVQPAELEDSGVYFCASSQTEGGGYTFGSGTRLTVV.

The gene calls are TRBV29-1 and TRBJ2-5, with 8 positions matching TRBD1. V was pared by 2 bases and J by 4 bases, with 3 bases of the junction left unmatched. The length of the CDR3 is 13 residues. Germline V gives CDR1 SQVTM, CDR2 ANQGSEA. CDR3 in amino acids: CSVELQGAETQYF. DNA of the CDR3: TGCAGCGTTGAACTCCAGGGGGCAGAGACCCAGTACTTC.

The CDR3 spells CSVQEQPLTYEQYF. CDR3 bases: TGCAGCGTCCAGGAGCAGCCTCTGACCTACGAGCAGTACTTC. This chain connects TRBV29-1 to TRBJ2-7; D unresolved. The CDR3 consists of 14 residues. Germline CDR1 reads SQVTM; CDR2 reads ANQGSEA. The ends were cut back, 6 bases at V and 2 bases at J, with 17 bases in the middle.

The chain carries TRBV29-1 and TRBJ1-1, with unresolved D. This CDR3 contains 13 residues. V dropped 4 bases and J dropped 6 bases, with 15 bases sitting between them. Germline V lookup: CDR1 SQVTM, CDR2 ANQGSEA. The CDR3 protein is CSVGVSQRAEAFF. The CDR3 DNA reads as TGCAGCGTTGGGGTCAGCCAAAGGGCTGAAGCTTTCTTT. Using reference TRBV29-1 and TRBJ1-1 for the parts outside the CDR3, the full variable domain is SAVISQKPSRDICQRGTSLTIQCQVDSQVTMMFWYRQQPGQSLTLIATANQGSEATYESGFVIDKFPISRPNLTFSTLTVSNMSPEDSSIYLCSVGVSQRAEAFFGQGTRLTVV.

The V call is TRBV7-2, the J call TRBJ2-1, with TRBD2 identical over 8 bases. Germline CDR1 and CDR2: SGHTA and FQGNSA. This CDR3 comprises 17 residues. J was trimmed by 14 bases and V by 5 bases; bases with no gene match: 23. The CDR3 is CASSPTRGGVGYLEKFF. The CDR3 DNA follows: TGTGCCAGCAGCCCCACCCGGGGGGGGGTGGGATATTTGGAAAAGTTCTTC.

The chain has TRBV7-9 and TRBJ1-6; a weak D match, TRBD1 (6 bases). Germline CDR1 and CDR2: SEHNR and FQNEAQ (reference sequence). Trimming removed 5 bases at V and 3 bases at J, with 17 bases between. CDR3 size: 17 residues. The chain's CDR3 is CASSPDSRLNYNSPLHF. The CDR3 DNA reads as TGTGCCAGCAGCCCGGACAGCCGGTTAAACTATAATTCACCCCTCCACTTT.

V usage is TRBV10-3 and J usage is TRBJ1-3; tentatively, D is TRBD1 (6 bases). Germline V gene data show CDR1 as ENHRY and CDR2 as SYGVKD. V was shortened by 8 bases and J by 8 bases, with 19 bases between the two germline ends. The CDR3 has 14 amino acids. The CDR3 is CAIGSGALLDTIYF. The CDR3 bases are TGTGCCATCGGGTCAGGGGCCCTTTTGGACACCATATATTTT.

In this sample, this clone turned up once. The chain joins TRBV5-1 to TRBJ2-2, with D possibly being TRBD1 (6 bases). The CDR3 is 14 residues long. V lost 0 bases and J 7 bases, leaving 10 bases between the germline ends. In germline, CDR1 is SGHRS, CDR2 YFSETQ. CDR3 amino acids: CASSLGQEVGELFF. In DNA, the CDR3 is TGCGCCAGCAGCTTGGGACAGGAGGTCGGGGAGCTGTTTTTT. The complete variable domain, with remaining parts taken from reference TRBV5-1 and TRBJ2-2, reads KAGVTQTPRYLIKTRGQQVTLSCSPISGHRSVSWYQQTPGQGLQFLFEYFSETQRNKGNFPGRFSGRQFSNSRSEMNVSTLELGDSALYLCASSLGQEVGELFFGEGSRLTVL.

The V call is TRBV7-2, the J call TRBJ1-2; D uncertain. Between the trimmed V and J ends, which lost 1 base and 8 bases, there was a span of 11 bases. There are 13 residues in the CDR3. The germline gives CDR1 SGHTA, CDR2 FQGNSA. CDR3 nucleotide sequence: TGTGCCAGCAGCTTAGACCAACAAAGGGGCTACACCTTC. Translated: CASSLDQQRGYTF.

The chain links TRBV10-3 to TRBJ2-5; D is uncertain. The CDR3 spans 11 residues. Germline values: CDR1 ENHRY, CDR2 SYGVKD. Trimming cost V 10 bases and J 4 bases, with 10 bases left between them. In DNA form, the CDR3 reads TGTGCCACCCGCAGTTCAGAGACCCAGTACTTC. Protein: CATRSSETQYF.

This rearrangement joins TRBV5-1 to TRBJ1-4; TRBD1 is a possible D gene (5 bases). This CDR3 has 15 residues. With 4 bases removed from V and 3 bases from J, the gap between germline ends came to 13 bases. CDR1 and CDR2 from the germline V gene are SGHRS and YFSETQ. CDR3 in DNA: TGCGCCAGCAGCAGAGGGACCGCGCCTAATGAAAAACTGTTTTTT. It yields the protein CASSRGTAPNEKLFF.

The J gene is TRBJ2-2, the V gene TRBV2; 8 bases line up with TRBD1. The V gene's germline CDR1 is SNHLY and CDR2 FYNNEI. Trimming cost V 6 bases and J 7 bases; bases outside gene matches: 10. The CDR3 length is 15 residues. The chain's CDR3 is CASRDQQGVGGELFF. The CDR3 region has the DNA TGTGCCAGCAGGGATCAACAGGGGGTCGGCGGGGAGCTGTTTTTT. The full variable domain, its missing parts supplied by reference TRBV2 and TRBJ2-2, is EPEVTQTPSHQVTQMGQEVILRCVPISNHLYFYWYRQILGQKVEFLVSFYNNEISEKSEIFDDQFSVERPDGSNFTLKIRSTKLEDSAMYFCASRDQQGVGGELFFGEGSRLTVL.

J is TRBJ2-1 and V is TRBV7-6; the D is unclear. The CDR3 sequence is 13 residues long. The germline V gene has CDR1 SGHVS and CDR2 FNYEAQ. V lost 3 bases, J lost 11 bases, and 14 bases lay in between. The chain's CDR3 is CASSLSLFEQQFF. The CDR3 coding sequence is TGTGCCAGCAGCTTGTCCCTTTTCGAGCAGCAGTTCTTC.

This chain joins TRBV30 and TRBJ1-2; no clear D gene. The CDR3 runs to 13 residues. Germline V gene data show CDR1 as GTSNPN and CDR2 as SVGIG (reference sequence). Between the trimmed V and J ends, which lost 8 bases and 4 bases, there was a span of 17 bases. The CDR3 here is CALWRETGYGYTF. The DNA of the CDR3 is TGTGCCCTATGGAGGGAGACGGGCTATGGCTACACCTTC.

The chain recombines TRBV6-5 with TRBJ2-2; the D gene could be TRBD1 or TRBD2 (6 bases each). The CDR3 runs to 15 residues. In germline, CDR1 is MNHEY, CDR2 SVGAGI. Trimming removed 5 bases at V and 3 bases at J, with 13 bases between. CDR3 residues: CASSPQGGYTGELFF. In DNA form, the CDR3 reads TGTGCCAGCAGTCCTCAAGGGGGGTACACCGGGGAGCTGTTTTTT.

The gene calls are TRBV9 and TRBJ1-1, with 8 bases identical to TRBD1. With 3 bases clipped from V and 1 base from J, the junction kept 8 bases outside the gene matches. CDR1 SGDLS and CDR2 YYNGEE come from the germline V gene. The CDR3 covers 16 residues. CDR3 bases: TGTGCCAGCAGCGGTTTTCCGACAGGGGCGAACACTGAAGCTTTCTTT. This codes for CASSGFPTGANTEAFF.